The sequence of this TCR beta chain was determined in a study of blood T cell repertoires in COVID-19 (dated by TCRdb to 2020 to 2022). For the wider study: Collaborator samples came from the United States, Italy and Spain and covered acute and convalescent phases of COVID-19. The prospective study material was composed of cDNA or gDNA derived from T cells, B-cell-depleted T cells, or PBMCs. The dataset comprised deeply sampled blood TCRbeta repertoires from subjects exposed to, actively infected with, or recovered from COVID-19. A freely available public database, intended as a resource for researchers studying the immune response to SARS-CoV-2, is where the repertoires were released. Samples came from the ongoing ImmuneRACE study (first 160 participants) plus 1,254 subjects from 6 global collaborators. Nearly every sample came with metadata listing a de-identified subject ID, COVID-19 status, age in years and sex. Where HLA class I and class II types were available, the types were taken from metadata supplied by the sample provider, not from assay-based typing.

CDR1 and CDR2 were assigned from the germline V gene as SGHAT and FQNNGV. There are 16 amino acids in the CDR3, from cysteine to phenylalanine inclusive. Only the CDR3 part of the read is kept: 48 bases, read in frame from the first base. Trimming leaves V shorter by 6 bases and J shorter by 5 bases, with the junction holding 13 bases beyond the gene matches. As for this clone: Which antigen it targets is not known. Nothing much larger sits one base from this clone, and base qualities are not available.

The collaborating institutions used their own protocols to collect whole blood in K2EDTA tubes. Collaborator samples were shipped for TCRbeta analysis as frozen whole blood, isolated PBMCs, or DNA extracted from either sample type. TCRbeta CDR3 regions were amplified from genomic DNA using the immunoSEQ Assay, a bias-controlled multiplex PCR. The authors' pipeline ran thus. The number of nucleated cells in each sample was estimated from the amplification of reference gene primers within the assay. To quantify the absolute abundance of each unique TCRbeta CDR3 rearrangement, sequence reads were collapsed and filtered. For each sample, productive Simpson clonality was calculated as the square root of Simpson's diversity index across productive rearrangements. Sourced from immuneACCESS, this table was stored by TCRdb with only in-frame sequences that have V and J called. A share of the clones is absent; for the studies checked, an unresolved V gene accounts for under half, and the remainder has no known explanation. Clone size and the V and J calls come from that table; the DNA yielded D and trimming. The sample data list about 160,000 clones, and 70% to 90% of these were observed just once. 4% of the sample lies in the top ten.

Beyond this particular receptor, the publication reports: Clinical and demographic metadata were provided uncurated, with the amount varying by source and participant.

The V and J genes are TRBV11-2 and TRBJ1-2; 9 bases in the junction line up with TRBD1. The sample was peripheral blood. This clonotype was obtained from a woman in her 70s with acute or convalescent COVID-19. The DNA reads as follows: TGTGCCAGCAGAAACTCGGGACAGGGTTCCCCTTATGGCTACACCTTC. This translates into CASRNSGQGSPYGYTF.